Listed below are T cell receptor beta chains from one sample, sequenced in a study of blood T cell repertoires in COVID-19. The assay was immunoSEQ multiplex PCR, and TCRdb's table has in-frame clones only and misses some. The sample records 150,000 or so clones, 80% to 90% being singletons. The sample was peripheral blood. These receptors originate from a woman aged 40-49 years with acute or convalescent COVID-19. Both conserved end residues are part of each CDR3. Clone size is shown for a subset of rows, as once, few, many or a class of expanded clone.

-	TRBV4-2	CASSQDPDRGRETQYF
-	TRBV19	CASSMGLGTGELFF
-	TRBV9	CASSVDGTYEQYF
-	TRBV5-5	CASSLDRVSNQPQHF
-	TRBV5-1	CASTDRVRSYEQYF
-	TRBV10-3	CAISGQGRHTEAFF
-	TRBV5-1	CASSLVQGGYQETQYF
-	TRBV2	CASSASGSRQGDTQYF
-	TRBV7-8	CASNPGQGVLKTQYF
-	TRBV7-6	CASSLAKDREILEQYF
-	TRBV4-1	CASSRRDSMNSNQPQHF
once	TRBV19	CASSIRLAGADTQYF
-	TRBV6-6	CASSETSLSNEQFF
-	TRBV7-9	CASSLDSRYEQYF
-	TRBV9	CASSAGTQETQYF
-	TRBV7-3	CASSLSGGTQFATQYF
-	TRBV5-4	CASSFDGLGYTF
-	TRBV7-9	CASSPQGVTQYF
-	TRBV11-2	CASSTRTSSYNEQFF
-	TRBV9	CASSPSGRWSEQYF
-	TRBV9	CASSLTSGSEKTQYF
-	TRBV5-1	CASSLNAGGRNTEAFF
-	TRBV2	CASSVQLGLAGDFNNEQFF
-	TRBV2	CASRGRGGDFYNEQFF
-	TRBV6-6	CASSSGANTGELFF
few	TRBV27	CASSQWDRAETQYF
once	TRBV3-1/TRBV3-2	CASSPYTRFGDRERDNEQFF
-	TRBV2	CASSRQPENYGYTF